This is a list of T cell receptor beta chains from one sample in a study of blood T cell repertoires in COVID-19. Sequencing was performed with immunoSEQ multiplex PCR; in TCRdb, only in-frame clones are kept and a portion is missing. The sample comprises 120,000 to 150,000 clones, 79% of which are singletons, and approximately 3.6% rests with the top ten. Specimen: peripheral blood. Every receptor here comes from a man aged 55 to 70 with acute or convalescent COVID-19. The CDR3 runs from the conserved cysteine through the conserved F or W. Each record gives: D gene, CDR3 length, J gene, clone size, V gene, CDR3 DNA, CDR3 protein. A D gene is named only where the DNA matches it firmly. Clone size is given for some rows only: seen once, a few or many times, or a class if the clone is expanded.

D gene: .; CDR3 length: 14; J gene: TRBJ1-2; clone size: .; V gene: TRBV7-8; CDR3 DNA: TGTGCCAGCAGCTTAGGGCAGGGGATTGCTGGCTACACCTTC; CDR3 protein: CASSLGQGIAGYTF
D gene: TRBD1; CDR3 length: 15; J gene: TRBJ2-5; clone size: few; V gene: TRBV6-5; CDR3 DNA: TGTGCCAGCAGCCGCCAAGGACAGGGCGGGGAGACCCAGTACTTC; CDR3 protein: CASSRQGQGGETQYF
D gene: .; CDR3 length: 11; J gene: TRBJ2-1; clone size: once; V gene: TRBV29-1; CDR3 DNA: TGCAGCGTCGGACTTAGAAATGAGCAGTTCTTC; CDR3 protein: CSVGLRNEQFF
D gene: .; CDR3 length: 12; J gene: TRBJ1-2; clone size: .; V gene: TRBV6-5; CDR3 DNA: TGTGCCAGCAGTTACGGGGCCTATGGCTACACCTTC; CDR3 protein: CASSYGAYGYTF
D gene: .; CDR3 length: 13; J gene: TRBJ2-1; clone size: .; V gene: TRBV3-1/TRBV3-2; CDR3 DNA: TGTGCCAGCAGCCATCTAACCCACAATGAGCAGTTCTTC; CDR3 protein: CASSHLTHNEQFF
D gene: .; CDR3 length: 19; J gene: TRBJ1-1; clone size: .; V gene: TRBV11-2; CDR3 DNA: TGTGCCAGCAGCTCAAACCTACTCCGGGGCTTAGGGGGGAACACTGAAGCTTTCTTT; CDR3 protein: CASSSNLLRGLGGNTEAFF
D gene: .; CDR3 length: 13; J gene: TRBJ1-2; clone size: .; V gene: TRBV5-1; CDR3 DNA: TGCGCCAGCACCCCAGGAGACAGGACTGGCTACACCTTC; CDR3 protein: CASTPGDRTGYTF
D gene: .; CDR3 length: 13; J gene: TRBJ2-7; clone size: .; V gene: TRBV7-9; CDR3 DNA: TGTGCCAGCAGCTTAGCCCAGGGGTACGAGCAGTACTTC; CDR3 protein: CASSLAQGYEQYF
D gene: TRBD1; CDR3 length: 15; J gene: TRBJ2-2; clone size: .; V gene: TRBV7-9; CDR3 DNA: TGTGCCACCACCCGGGACAGGAAAAACACCGGGGAGCTGTTTTTT; CDR3 protein: CATTRDRKNTGELFF
D gene: .; CDR3 length: 16; J gene: TRBJ2-3; clone size: .; V gene: TRBV10-3; CDR3 DNA: TGTGCCATCAGTGTGGAGAGCACCCACCGCACAGATACGCAGTATTTT; CDR3 protein: CAISVESTHRTDTQYF
D gene: .; CDR3 length: 15; J gene: TRBJ2-7; clone size: .; V gene: TRBV3-1/TRBV3-2; CDR3 DNA: TGTGCCAGCAGCCGGGATGGGGGCAGGGCGGGCGAGCAGTACTTC; CDR3 protein: CASSRDGGRAGEQYF
D gene: .; CDR3 length: 16; J gene: TRBJ2-2; clone size: .; V gene: TRBV4-3; CDR3 DNA: TGCGCCAGCAGCCAAGATCACTTACTGAACACCGGGGAGCTGTTTTTT; CDR3 protein: CASSQDHLLNTGELFF
D gene: .; CDR3 length: 15; J gene: TRBJ1-1; clone size: few; V gene: TRBV7-8; CDR3 DNA: TGTGCCAGCAGCTTAATCACAGGGCCAAACACTGAAGCTTTCTTT; CDR3 protein: CASSLITGPNTEAFF
D gene: .; CDR3 length: 14; J gene: TRBJ2-7; clone size: .; V gene: TRBV2; CDR3 DNA: TGTGCCAGCAGTGGGGGGCAGGGCGTGGACGAGCAGTACTTC; CDR3 protein: CASSGGQGVDEQYF
D gene: .; CDR3 length: 13; J gene: TRBJ1-1; clone size: .; V gene: TRBV18; CDR3 DNA: TGTGCCAGCTCACCGCAAGCGAACACTGAAGCTTTCTTT; CDR3 protein: CASSPQANTEAFF
D gene: .; CDR3 length: 14; J gene: TRBJ1-6; clone size: .; V gene: TRBV7-8; CDR3 DNA: TGTGCCAGCAGCCCCTTAACAGGGAATTCACCCCTCCACTTT; CDR3 protein: CASSPLTGNSPLHF
D gene: .; CDR3 length: 16; J gene: TRBJ1-3; clone size: .; V gene: TRBV7-9; CDR3 DNA: TGTGCCAGCAGCTTAGGAGGCCACTTCTCTGGAAACACCATATATTTT; CDR3 protein: CASSLGGHFSGNTIYF
D gene: TRBD2; CDR3 length: 16; J gene: TRBJ2-1; clone size: .; V gene: TRBV7-2; CDR3 DNA: TGTGCCAGCCTCCCCGTCGCGGGAGGACCCTACAATGAGCAGTTCTTC; CDR3 protein: CASLPVAGGPYNEQFF
D gene: TRBD1; CDR3 length: 15; J gene: TRBJ1-6; clone size: .; V gene: TRBV6-5; CDR3 DNA: TGTGCCAGCAGTTACTTCGGGACAGGGAATTCACCCCTCCACTTT; CDR3 protein: CASSYFGTGNSPLHF
D gene: .; CDR3 length: 13; J gene: TRBJ2-7; clone size: .; V gene: TRBV12-3/TRBV12-4; CDR3 DNA: TGTGCCAGCAGTTCGGGTTCCAACTACGAGCAGTACTTC; CDR3 protein: CASSSGSNYEQYF
D gene: .; CDR3 length: 13; J gene: TRBJ1-1; clone size: .; V gene: TRBV6-5; CDR3 DNA: TGTGCCAGCAACTCAGGCCTGAACACTGAAGCTTTCTTT; CDR3 protein: CASNSGLNTEAFF